This is a list of T cell receptor beta chains from one sample in a study of T cells in Graves' hyperthyroidism and ophthalmopathy. TCRdb redid the calling of the multiplex PCR reads with MiXCR, one entry per CDR3 protein. The table has 300,000 to 400,000 distinct CDR3 sequences, around 20% seen once. The source material was blood. The receptor source for this set is a woman aged 50 to 60 with Graves' hyperthyroidism. Each CDR3 is given with its conserved first and last residue. A D gene is named only where the DNA matches it firmly. Where a row states a size, it is once, few, many or the class of an expanded clone; other rows omit it.

CDR3 DNA	CDR3 protein	clone size	D gene	J gene	V gene
TGTGCCAGTAGTAATCCAGGGGGCGCCTCTGGAAACACCATATATTTT	CASSNPGGASGNTIYF	-	TRBD1	TRBJ1-3	TRBV19
TGTGCCAGCAGCCGAGACAGGGGTATGACCCGAATGAACACTGAAGCTTTCTTT	CASSRDRGMTRMNTEAFF	-	TRBD1	TRBJ1-1	TRBV2
TGTGCCAGCAGCCAAGGGGCTCCCCCTCAAGGGACCCAGTACTTC	CASSQGAPPQGTQYF	-	-	TRBJ2-5	TRBV12-3/TRBV12-4
TGTGCCAGCAGCTCCAGCAGGACAGAGAATCAGCCCCAGCATTTT	CASSSSRTENQPQHF	-	-	TRBJ1-5	TRBV12-3/TRBV12-4
TGTGCCAGTAGTACCTTCAGTAAAGGGAGCACCGGGGAGCTGTTTTTT	CASSTFSKGSTGELFF	-	-	TRBJ2-2	TRBV19
TGTGCCAGCAGCCCCAGGGGGAGCGGGGGGTGGGAGCAGTACTTC	CASSPRGSGGWEQYF	many	TRBD2	TRBJ2-7	TRBV7-2
TGTGCCAGCAGCTCCCACAGGGGGACGGGAAACACCATATATTTT	CASSSHRGTGNTIYF	few	TRBD1	TRBJ1-3	TRBV3-1
TGTGCCAGCGCTGTCCTCTACGAGCAGTACTTC	CASAVLYEQYF	many	-	TRBJ2-7	TRBV6-1
TGTGCCAGCACTGAGCGCCACGAGCAGTACTTC	CASTERHEQYF	many	-	TRBJ2-7	TRBV6-2/TRBV6-3
TGCGCCAGCAGCTTGTATGTGGGCACTGAAGCTTTCTTT	CASSLYVGTEAFF	many	-	TRBJ1-1	TRBV5-1
TGTGCCAGCAGCCAAGATCTACCGGCCGGGGAGCTGTTTTTT	CASSQDLPAGELFF	-	-	TRBJ2-2	TRBV14
TGTGCCAGCAGCTTAGCGATCGGGGGATCCTATGGCTACACCTTC	CASSLAIGGSYGYTF	few	-	TRBJ1-2	TRBV7-9
TGCAGTGCCCAGGGGGCAGACGGCTACACCTTC	CSAQGADGYTF	many	TRBD1	TRBJ1-2	TRBV20-1
TGTGCCAGCAGCCAAGAACCCGGGTGGCAGGTCAAGCAGTACTTC	CASSQEPGWQVKQYF	few	-	TRBJ2-7	TRBV4-2
TGTGCCAGCAGCGGGACCGCCCGTATGGACACCTTC	CASSGTARMDTF	many	-	TRBJ1-2	TRBV2
TGCGCCAGCAGCTTGGCCGAAATGAGCAGGGAAGCGGGGAAAGCTTTCTTT	CASSLAEMSREAGKAFF	-	-	TRBJ1-1	TRBV5-1
TGTGCCAGCAGCGGACGGACAGGGCAAGGACGCACAGATACGCAGTATTTT	CASSGRTGQGRTDTQYF	few	TRBD1	TRBJ2-3	TRBV7-9
TGCAGTGCTAGTGGGGGGGGAGTCTACGAGCAGTACTTC	CSASGGGVYEQYF	many	TRBD2	TRBJ2-7	TRBV20-1
TGTGCCAGCAGTTTGAGACAGGGTCCCTACGAGCAGTACTTC	CASSLRQGPYEQYF	few	TRBD1	TRBJ2-7	TRBV27
TGTGCCAGCAGCCGGATTGGCCGGAGCTCCTATAATTCACCCCTCCACTTT	CASSRIGRSSYNSPLHF	many	-	TRBJ1-6	TRBV11-2
TGTGCCAGCAGCCCTCCAATGAGCTCCTACAATGAGCAGTTCTTC	CASSPPMSSYNEQFF	many	-	TRBJ2-1	TRBV13
TGTGCCAGTAGTAGCGGGGGGGCGGTCGGGGAGCTGTTTTTT	CASSSGGAVGELFF	few	TRBD2	TRBJ2-2	TRBV19
TGTGCCAGCAGTGAAGTACCGACAGGGCGGGGCTATGGCTACACCTTC	CASSEVPTGRGYGYTF	many	TRBD1	TRBJ1-2	TRBV2
TGTGCCAGCAGCCAAGTGAGAGGGGGCGGAGCTGAGCAGTTCTTC	CASSQVRGGGAEQFF	many	TRBD1	TRBJ2-1	TRBV3-1
TGTGCCAGCAGCCCCAACAGCCTTAAAGATACGCAGTATTTT	CASSPNSLKDTQYF	-	-	TRBJ2-3	TRBV11-2
TGTGCCAGTAGTATACGCCCCGAAGGGAATCAGCCCCAGCATTTT	CASSIRPEGNQPQHF	-	-	TRBJ1-5	TRBV19
TGTGCCAGCAGCCAAGATTTAACTAGCACAGATACGCAGTATTTT	CASSQDLTSTDTQYF	-	-	TRBJ2-3	TRBV3-1
TGTGCCAGCAGTCCCAGGGCGGGGAACACCATATATTTT	CASSPRAGNTIYF	-	-	TRBJ1-3	TRBV12-3/TRBV12-4
TGCAGCGTTGCTTTGGGGACAGGGGCATCCGAGCAGTACTTC	CSVALGTGASEQYF	-	TRBD1	TRBJ2-7	TRBV29-1
TGTGCCAGCAGCTCCTATAGGGGGGGGCGGGGGACTGAAGCTTTCTTT	CASSSYRGGRGTEAFF	few	-	TRBJ1-1	TRBV7-3
TGTGCCAGCGGGGACAGGGGGCGATATGGCTACACCTTC	CASGDRGRYGYTF	once	TRBD1	TRBJ1-2	TRBV6-1
TGTGCCAGCAGGTTAGGACTAGCGGGGTACACCGGGGAGCTGTTTTTT	CASRLGLAGYTGELFF	few	TRBD2	TRBJ2-2	TRBV12-3/TRBV12-4
TGTGCCAGCAGTCGGGGAGGACAGGGGCGAAATTCACCCCTCCACTTT	CASSRGGQGRNSPLHF	-	TRBD1	TRBJ1-6	TRBV27
TGCGCCAGCAGCTCAGGGGTGAGCAATCAGCCCCAGCATTTT	CASSSGVSNQPQHF	many	-	TRBJ1-5	TRBV5-1
TGTGCCAGCAGTTTCGGTCAGGGGGCGAAGACTGAAGCTTTCTTT	CASSFGQGAKTEAFF	-	TRBD1	TRBJ1-1	TRBV12-3/TRBV12-4
TGTGCCAGCAGGGGCGCTGGCAAGCAGTACTTC	CASRGAGKQYF	many	-	TRBJ2-7	TRBV3-1
TGTGCCAGCAGCCCTGGACATCGGTTGTCGGACTATGGCTACACCTTC	CASSPGHRLSDYGYTF	many	-	TRBJ1-2	TRBV7-3
TGTGCCAGCAGCCACAGCGGTTCGTTAGGGAACACTGAAGCTTTCTTT	CASSHSGSLGNTEAFF	many	-	TRBJ1-1	TRBV7-3
TGTGCCAGCAGTTCCAGCAGGGGCGCCACTGAAGCTTTCTTT	CASSSSRGATEAFF	many	-	TRBJ1-1	TRBV6-1
TGCGCCAGCAGCCCGTCGGGGGGGGGCAATCAGCCCCAGCATTTT	CASSPSGGGNQPQHF	-	-	TRBJ1-5	TRBV5-1
TGTGCCAGCAGTTTCCGTGGCTGGGACTACGAGCAGTACTTC	CASSFRGWDYEQYF	few	-	TRBJ2-7	TRBV27
TGTGCCAGTAGCAAGTGGGAGGGCGGCGGCAATCAGCCCCAGCATTTT	CASSKWEGGGNQPQHF	-	-	TRBJ1-5	TRBV19
TGTGCCAGCAGCTTAATCCCAGCGGGGGGGCCGTGGGAGCGCACCGGGGAGCTGTTTTTT	CASSLIPAGGPWERTGELFF	-	TRBD2	TRBJ2-2	TRBV7-9
TGTGCCAGCAGCTTGAACGGCAGGGGTAGGGGAAACACCATATATTTT	CASSLNGRGRGNTIYF	-	-	TRBJ1-3	TRBV5-4
TGTGCCTGGAGCCGAACCCACGAGCAGTACTTC	CAWSRTHEQYF	many	-	TRBJ2-7	TRBV30